This entry concerns a single T cell receptor beta chain. Its antigen remains unidentified. This sample is part of a study of cytotoxic CD8 clonotypes in ibrutinib-treated CLL. Regarding the study as a whole: There were few public clonotypes, and on treatment they contracted or stayed stable.

The data were produced by immunoSEQ multiplex PCR, yet TCRdb's version contains in-frame clones alone and is incomplete. Seen here are about 49,000 clones, around half observed once, and the top ten hold 32%. Library input was about 2 micrograms of DNA from cryopreserved PBMCs. This clonotype was obtained from a human donor with chronic lymphocytic leukemia. Sequenced material: PBMCs, taken after 12 months of ibrutinib treatment.

The CDR3 spells CAWSSQKETQYF. DNA of the CDR3: TGTGCCTGGAGTAGCCAGAAAGAGACCCAGTACTTC. The J gene is TRBJ2-5, the V gene TRBV30; D is uncertain. This CDR3 comprises 12 residues. The germline gives CDR1 GTSNPN, CDR2 SVGIG (reference sequence). The ends were cut back, 2 bases at V and 3 bases at J, with 7 bases in the middle. Complete variable domain (other parts from reference TRBV30 and TRBJ2-5): SQTIHQWPATLVQPVGSPLSLECTVEGTSNPNLYWYRQAAGRGLQLLFYSVGIGQISSEVPQNLSASRPQDRQFILSSKKLLLSDSGFYLCAWSSQKETQYFGPGTRLLVL.